This T cell receptor beta chain is from a study of early T cells in non-severe SARS-CoV-2 infection. cDNA molecules, individually, were tagged with unique molecular identifiers. TCRdb fed the 5' RACE reads into MiXCR, producing one record per CDR3 protein. The data hold about 68,000 distinct CDR3 sequences, with under 13% observed a single time. Trimming removed 1 base from V and 4 bases from J, with 18 bases in between. The CDR3 covers 17 residues. Germline V CDR1 and CDR2: LGHNA, YSLEER. Many counts were recorded for this clonotype. V and J are TRBV4-3 and TRBJ2-3; D is uncertain. This TCR was recovered from an adult who was a healthcare worker with PCR-confirmed SARS-CoV-2 infection or an uninfected control (not recorded which). The specimen was whole blood. The CDR3 region has the DNA TGCGCCAGCAGCCAAGTCTCCCCCCCGCGAGAGGCAGATACGCAGTATTTT. Translation gives CASSQVSPPREADTQYF.